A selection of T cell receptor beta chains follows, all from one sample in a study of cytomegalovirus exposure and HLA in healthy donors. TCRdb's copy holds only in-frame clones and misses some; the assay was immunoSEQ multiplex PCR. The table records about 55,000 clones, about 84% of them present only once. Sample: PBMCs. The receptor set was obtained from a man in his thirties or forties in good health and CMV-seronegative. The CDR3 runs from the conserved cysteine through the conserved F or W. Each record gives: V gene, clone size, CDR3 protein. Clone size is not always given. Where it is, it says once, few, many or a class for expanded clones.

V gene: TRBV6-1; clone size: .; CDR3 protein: CASSLTGRNQPQHF
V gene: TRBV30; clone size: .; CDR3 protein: CAWSMTGIYEQYF
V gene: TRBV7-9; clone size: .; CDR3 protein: CASSPYRTGVSGGNTIYF
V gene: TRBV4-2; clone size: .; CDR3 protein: CASSQALNREGRNTEAFF
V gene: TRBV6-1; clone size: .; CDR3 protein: CASRSGGTDYNQYF
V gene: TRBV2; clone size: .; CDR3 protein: CASKLAGAGELFF
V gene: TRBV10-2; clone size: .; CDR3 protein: CASSESQITDTQYF
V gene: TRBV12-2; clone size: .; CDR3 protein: CASRLGTSGRVQETQYF
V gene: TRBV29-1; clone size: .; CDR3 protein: CSVVPSQETQYF
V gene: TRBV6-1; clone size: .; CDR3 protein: CASSDPGNYGYTF
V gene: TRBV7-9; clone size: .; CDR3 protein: CASSLAVSGSLIQETQYF
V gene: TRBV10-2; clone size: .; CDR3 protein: CASSDYAGPQETQYF
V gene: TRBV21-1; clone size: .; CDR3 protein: CASSKCPGDSGNTIYF
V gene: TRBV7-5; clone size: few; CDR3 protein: CARTLIVLEGSPYGYTF
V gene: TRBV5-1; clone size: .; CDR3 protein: CASMGSGGPGETQYF
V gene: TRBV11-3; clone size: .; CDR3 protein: CASSLTANTGELFF
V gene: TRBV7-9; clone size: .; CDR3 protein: CASSLVQGPHTF
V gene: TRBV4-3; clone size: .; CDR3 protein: CASSSGQGHYNEQFF
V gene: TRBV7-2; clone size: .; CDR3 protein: CASSLVTNQPQHF
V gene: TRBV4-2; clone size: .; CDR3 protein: CARKPGQGDQGEKLFF
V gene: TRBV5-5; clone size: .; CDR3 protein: CASSLGHTGFYNEQFF
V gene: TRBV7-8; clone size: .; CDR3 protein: CASSLSPPSGSSGANVLTF
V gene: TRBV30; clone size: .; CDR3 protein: CACLQGAGQPQHF
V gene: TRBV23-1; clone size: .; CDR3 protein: CASRPRLAGDKGTDTQYF
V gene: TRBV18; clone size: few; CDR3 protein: CASSPTSREGEAFF
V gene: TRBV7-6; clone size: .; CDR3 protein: CASSPSLGQRTDTQYF
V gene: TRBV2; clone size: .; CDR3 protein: CASSEQGASNEQFF
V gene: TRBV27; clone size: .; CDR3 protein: CASRLTAGDLYGYTF
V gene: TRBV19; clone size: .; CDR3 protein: CASSIHRGDYGYTF
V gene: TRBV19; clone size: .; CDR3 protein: CASSISGILSTDTQYF
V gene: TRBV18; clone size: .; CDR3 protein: CASSPGYMGGTTNTEAFF
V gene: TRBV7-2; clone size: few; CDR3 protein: CASSANRGDQETQYF
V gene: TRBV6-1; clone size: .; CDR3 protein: CASRTGSYSNQPQHF
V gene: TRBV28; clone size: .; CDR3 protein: CASSFNQGPQHF
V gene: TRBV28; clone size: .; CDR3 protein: CASSLLQASGEAFF
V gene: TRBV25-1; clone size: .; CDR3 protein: CASSEKGTGNEKLFF
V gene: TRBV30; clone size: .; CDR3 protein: CAWSLTGPKAFF
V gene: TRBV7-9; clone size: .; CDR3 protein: CASSDTGQSRNEQFF
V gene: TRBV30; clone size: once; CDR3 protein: CAWIDQGDYGYTF
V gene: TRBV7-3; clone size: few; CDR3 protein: CASSMGGDLDTQYF
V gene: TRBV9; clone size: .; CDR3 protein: CASSVAGNEKLFF
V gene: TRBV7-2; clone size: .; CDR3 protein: CASSSDRGGTDTQYF
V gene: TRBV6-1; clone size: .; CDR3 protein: CASSPRTRRGIEQYF
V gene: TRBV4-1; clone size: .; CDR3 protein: CASSQRNQGNGYTF
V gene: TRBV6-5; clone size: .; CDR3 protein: CASSYSTGVGGYTF
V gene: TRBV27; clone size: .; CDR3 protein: CASSLLRGETQYF
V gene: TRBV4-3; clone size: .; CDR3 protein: CASSQDRGVPDTGELFF
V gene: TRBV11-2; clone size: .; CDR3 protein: CASSLGSNEKLFF
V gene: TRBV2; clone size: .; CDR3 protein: CASRGDSHNEKLFF